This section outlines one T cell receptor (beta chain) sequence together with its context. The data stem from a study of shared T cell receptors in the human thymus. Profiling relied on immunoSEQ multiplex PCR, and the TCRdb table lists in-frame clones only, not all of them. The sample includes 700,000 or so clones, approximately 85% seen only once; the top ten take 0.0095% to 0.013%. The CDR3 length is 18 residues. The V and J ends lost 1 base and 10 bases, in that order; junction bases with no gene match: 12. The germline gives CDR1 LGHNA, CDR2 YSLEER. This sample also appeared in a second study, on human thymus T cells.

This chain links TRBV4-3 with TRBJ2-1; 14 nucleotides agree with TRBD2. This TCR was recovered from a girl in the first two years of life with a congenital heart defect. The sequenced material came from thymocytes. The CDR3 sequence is CASSQVIRLAGGPREQFF. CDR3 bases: TGCGCCAGCAGCCAAGTAATTCGACTAGCGGGGGGGCCACGGGAGCAGTTCTTC.